This entry features one TCR beta chain sequence. The assay was immunoSEQ multiplex PCR, and TCRdb's table has in-frame clones only and misses some. The repertoire holds about 220,000 clones, 80% to 90% seen once, with 3% to 4% in the top ten. The sample comes from a study of blood T cell repertoires in COVID-19. The V end lost 2 bases, the J end lost 8 bases, and 8 bases lay between the germline ends. The CDR3 runs 13 residues. Looked up from germline, CDR1 is SGHRS and CDR2 is YFSETQ. The TCR comes from a woman between 18 and 30 years old in a cohort exposed to, infected with or recovered from COVID-19 (not recorded which). The genes are TRBV5-1 and TRBJ1-6; D is uncertain. The sample comprised PBMCs or T cells enriched from blood (not recorded which). Written as DNA, the CDR3 is TGCGCCAGCAGCTTCCTATCCGATTCACCCCTCCACTTT. Encoded protein: CASSFLSDSPLHF.